This record looks at one T cell receptor beta chain sequence and its context. This entry is derived from a study of blood T cell repertoires in COVID-19. This CDR3 spans 15 amino acids. V was shortened by 4 bases and J by 1 base, with 12 bases between the two germline ends. Germline V CDR1 and CDR2: SNHLY, FYNNEI. This table comes from immunoSEQ multiplex PCR, and its TCRdb copy is limited to in-frame clones, with some not included. The table records around 250,000 clones, roughly 89% of them present only once. Input material: peripheral blood. The TCR was taken from a woman in her thirties or forties who had recovered from COVID-19. This chain joins TRBV2 and TRBJ2-3, with D perhaps matching TRBD2 (6 bases). The CDR3 here is CASSGYGEGTDTQYF. DNA of the CDR3: TGTGCCAGCAGTGGTTACGGGGAGGGCACAGATACGCAGTATTTT.